The clone carrying this TCR beta chain was observed many times. Trimming removed 3 bases from V and 0 bases from J, with 3 bases in between. CDR1 and CDR2 from the germline V gene are WNHNN and SYGVQD (reference sequence). The CDR3 runs 12 residues. This entry is derived from a study of T cells in Graves' hyperthyroidism and ophthalmopathy. Researchers took RNA transcripts and amplified the TCR beta CDR3 regions from them. The primer set for the first-round RT-PCR of the TCR CDR3 was HTBI. Each CDR3 protein is one row after TCRdb ran MiXCR on the multiplex PCR reads. The table has 200,000 or so distinct CDR3 sequences, roughly 17% seen once.

This receptor was obtained from a woman between 50 and 59 years old with Graves' hyperthyroidism. J is TRBJ2-7 and V is TRBV10-1; D unresolved. Sequencing input: blood. CDR3 DNA sequence: TGCGCCAGCAGTGACTACTCCTACGAGCAGTACTTC. Translated, it gives CASSDYSYEQYF.